These T cell receptor beta chains were read from a single sample in a study of CD8 T cells in ankylosing spondylitis. TCRdb re-called the 5' RACE reads with MiXCR, one entry per CDR3 protein. The data show about 400,000 distinct CDR3 sequences, 20% to 25% seen once. The sequencing sample was made of blood, either unsorted or a sorted T cell fraction (not recorded which). The source is a male donor with ankylosing spondylitis or in good health (not recorded which). CDR3s include the opening cysteine and the closing phenylalanine or tryptophan. The D gene is left open where the match is weak. Some rows mark clone size as missing; the rest say once, few, many or name a class of expanded clone.

TRBJ2-3 | TRBV2 | NA | few | CASSEREDLHTTTDTQYF | TGTGCCAGCAGTGAACGAGAGGACCTTCACACGACCACAGATACGCAGTATTTT
TRBJ2-5 | TRBV13 | TRBD1 | few | CASSFRQGAFQETQYF | TGTGCCAGCAGCTTTAGACAGGGGGCTTTCCAAGAGACCCAGTACTTC
TRBJ2-7 | TRBV3-1 | NA | few | CASSQERLAGYEQYF | TGTGCCAGCAGCCAAGAACGGCTAGCTGGGTACGAGCAGTACTTC
TRBJ2-1 | TRBV20-1 | TRBD2 | few | CSARELANEQFF | TGCAGTGCTAGAGAACTAGCGAATGAGCAGTTCTTC
TRBJ2-7 | TRBV20-1 | NA | few | CSARDSAASSYEQYF | TGCAGTGCTAGAGATTCGGCAGCCAGCTCCTACGAGCAGTACTTC
TRBJ2-1 | TRBV5-6 | NA | NA | CASSWVRDRQYNEQFF | TGTGCCAGCAGCTGGGTGCGGGACAGACAGTACAATGAGCAGTTCTTC
TRBJ2-2 | TRBV4-2 | TRBD2 | NA | CASRGLAGGTGELFF | TGTGCCAGCAGGGGCCTAGCGGGGGGAACCGGGGAGCTGTTTTTT
TRBJ2-7 | TRBV20-1 | TRBD2 | few | CSALNTSGGPYEQYF | TGCAGTGCCCTGAACACTAGCGGGGGGCCCTACGAGCAGTACTTC
TRBJ2-7 | TRBV3-1 | NA | few | CASSPRRGHHEQYF | TGTGCCAGCAGCCCTCGCAGGGGTCACCACGAGCAGTACTTC
TRBJ1-5 | TRBV7-3 | NA | NA | CASSPRLGGQPQHF | TGTGCCAGCAGCCCGAGGTTGGGGGGTCAGCCCCAGCATTTT
TRBJ1-1 | TRBV29-1 | NA | many | CSGLSNTEAFF | TGCAGCGGCTTGTCGAACACTGAAGCTTTCTTT
TRBJ2-1 | TRBV29-1 | TRBD1 | few | CSVGQGNEQFF | TGCAGCGTCGGACAGGGCAATGAGCAGTTCTTC
TRBJ2-7 | TRBV20-1 | TRBD2 | few | CSGRTSGTYEQYF | TGCAGCGGCCGGACTAGCGGCACCTACGAGCAGTACTTC
TRBJ2-7 | TRBV11-1 | NA | few | CASSRNSYEQYF | TGTGCCAGCAGCAGGAACTCCTACGAGCAGTACTTC
TRBJ2-3 | TRBV20-1 | TRBD1 | NA | CSASGTEHIDTQYF | TGCAGTGCTTCCGGGACAGAGCATATTGATACGCAGTATTTT
TRBJ2-5 | TRBV25-1 | NA | NA | CASSGQGLEMTQYF | TGTGCCAGCAGTGGTCAGGGGCTTGAGATGACCCAGTACTTC
TRBJ1-1 | TRBV29-1 | NA | few | CSVEDLVNTEAFF | TGCAGCGTTGAAGACTTGGTGAACACTGAAGCTTTCTTT
TRBJ2-7 | TRBV5-6 | TRBD2 | NA | CASSSGRLAVYEQYF | TGTGCCAGCAGCTCTGGGCGTCTAGCGGTCTACGAGCAGTACTTC
TRBJ2-5 | TRBV29-1 | NA | NA | CSVEDQETQYF | TGCAGCGTTGAGGATCAAGAGACCCAGTACTTC
TRBJ1-4 | TRBV12-3/TRBV12-4 | TRBD1 | NA | CASSQTGDRLFF | TGTGCCAGCAGTCAAACAGGGGATCGGCTGTTTTTT
TRBJ2-1 | TRBV7-2 | TRBD1 | NA | CASRSGGSYNEQFF | TGTGCCAGCAGGTCAGGGGGCTCCTACAATGAGCAGTTCTTC
TRBJ2-2 | TRBV4-1 | TRBD2 | NA | CASSQGGGIVTGELFF | TGCGCCAGCAGCCAAGGGGGGGGAATCGTTACCGGGGAGCTGTTTTTT
TRBJ2-7 | TRBV30 | TRBD1 | NA | CAGTGGLEQYF | TGTGCTGGAACAGGGGGCCTCGAGCAGTACTTC
TRBJ2-3 | TRBV7-8 | NA | few | CASSLDRVDTQYF | TGTGCCAGCAGCTTAGACAGGGTAGATACGCAGTATTTT
TRBJ1-4 | TRBV2 | NA | few | CASSDGKLFF | TGTGCCAGCAGTGATGGAAAACTGTTTTTT
TRBJ1-6 | TRBV12-3/TRBV12-4 | NA | NA | CASSDQGYNSPLHF | TGTGCCAGCAGCGACCAAGGGTATAATTCACCCCTCCACTTT
TRBJ2-7 | TRBV7-9 | NA | NA | CASSSLSAGVYEQYF | TGTGCCAGCAGCTCCCTCTCCGCAGGGGTCTACGAGCAGTACTTC
TRBJ2-1 | TRBV15 | NA | NA | CATSRINTLDEQFF | TGTGCCACCAGCAGAATCAACACCTTAGATGAGCAGTTCTTC
TRBJ1-2 | TRBV16 | TRBD1 | NA | CASSQSGGWGYTF | TGTGCCAGCAGCCAATCAGGGGGCTGGGGCTACACCTTC